This T cell receptor beta chain was captured by sequencing in a study of blood T cell repertoires in COVID-19. Looking at the study overall: Sources were T cells, B-cell-depleted T cells, or PBMCs; the material itself was cDNA or gDNA.

Here immunoSEQ multiplex PCR was the method, and the copy in TCRdb shows in-frame clones only, minus some. The table lists 140,000 to 150,000 clones, under 85% of them singletons, with approximately 8% in the top ten. This CDR3 region has 14 residues. Germline lookup yields CDR1 MNHNS and CDR2 SASEGT. Trimming took 7 bases from V and 5 from J; bases not matched to a gene: 7. This rearrangement joins TRBV6-1 to TRBJ1-1; 10 nucleotides line up with TRBD1. The sequencing input was peripheral blood. The clonotype was recovered from a man aged 45 to 65 with active or convalescent COVID-19. The CDR3 spells CASTAGQGGTEAFF. CDR3 nucleotides: TGTGCCAGCACCGCCGGACAGGGGGGGACTGAAGCTTTCTTT.